Included here is one T cell receptor beta chain sequence, with context. What it binds is not known. Lesional scalp tissue (obtained by punch biopsy) and peripheral blood were collected from alopecia areata patients. These data belong to a study of CD8+ T cells in alopecia areata. In the study overall: It was 6 to 18 months of tofacitinib, and then there were 6 months off drug.

Germline values: CDR1 LNHNV, CDR2 YYDKDF (reference sequence). The CDR3 loop spans 13 amino acids. The V gene lost 4 bases and the J gene lost 1 base, with 7 bases spanning the gap. Study-level results: Normal scalp showed lower clonality than lesional scalp, especially alopecia totalis/universalis.

The sequencing template was cDNA reverse transcribed from extracted RNA. The assay was immunoSEQ multiplex PCR, and TCRdb's table has in-frame clones only and misses some. Among almost 250,000 clones listed, 67% were seen once. The receptor comes from a human donor with alopecia areata. The chain employs TRBV15 and TRBJ2-5; D is undetermined. The sequences come from CD4+ T cells sorted from blood, collected at week 0. The CDR3 coding sequence is TGTGCCACCAGCAACTCCTTCCAAGAGACCCAGTACTTC. Its translation: CATSNSFQETQYF.